This TCR beta chain was documented in a study of CD8+CD57+ T cells in acquired aplastic anemia. Genomic DNA, the template, was used for profiling of the TCR beta VDJ and CDR3. TCRdb re-called the reads through MiXCR, storing one row per CDR3 protein. The table includes a few hundred thousand distinct CDR3 sequences, almost 50% detected once. A note on this clonotype: The antigen is unknown. The junction does not match germline at one end; this may be a read error.

The study, taken as a whole, reports: CD8+ Simpson's diversity showed no significant patient-control difference. Patients and controls shared approximately 28 CD8+ CDR3 sequences.

Whoever was chosen for sequencing had shown CD8+CD57+ cell expansion by flow cytometry. This CDR3 comprises 14 residues. Germline CDR1 and CDR2: SGHTA and FQGNSA. Sample: sorted CD4+, CD8+, or CD8+CD57+ T cells (not recorded which) from PBMCs. The clonotype originates from a human donor with aplastic anemia. J is TRBJ1-1 and V is TRBV7-2, with D perhaps TRBD1 (6 bases). The CDR3 DNA follows: TGTGCCAGCAGCGTAGCGGGGGCCGTTGATGAAGCTTTCTTT. Encoded protein: CASSVAGAVDEAFF.